What follows are 26 T cell receptor beta chains derived from one specimen sequenced in a study of spatial heterogeneity in lung cancer. TCRdb called the 5' RACE reads again in MiXCR, with one record for every CDR3 protein. Counted here are tens of thousands of distinct CDR3 sequences, around 12% occurring once; the ten biggest clones make up approximately 4.2%. As to time point: sample taken at primary tumor resection. The input material, whole RNA from tumor, nontumor lung or frozen PBMC, was sequenced unsorted. This sample comprised PBMCs, obtained at surgery. These receptors came from a male donor with early-stage non-small cell lung cancer.

The chain has TRBV19 and TRBJ2-7, with D maybe TRBD1 (7 bases). Germline CDR1 reads LNHDA; CDR2 reads SQIVND (reference sequence). V lost 1 base and J 0 bases, leaving 16 bases between the germline ends. The CDR3 has 17 residues. CDR3: CASSIGGGTAISYEQYF. The DNA of the CDR3 is TGTGCCAGTAGTATAGGAGGCGGGACAGCAATCTCCTACGAGCAGTACTTC. Supplemented by reference TRBV19 and TRBJ2-7, the full variable domain reads DGGITQSPKYLFRKEGQNVTLSCEQNLNHDAMYWYRQDPGQGLRLIYYSQIVNDFQKGDIAEGYSVSREKKESFPLTVTSAQKNPTAFYLCASSIGGGTAISYEQYFGPGTRLTVT.

The genes are TRBV10-1 and TRBJ2-1; D unclear. Trimming took off 4 bases at V and 6 bases at J, with 7 bases between the two ends. The V gene's germline CDR1 is WNHNN and CDR2 SYGVQD (reference sequence). The CDR3 contains 12 residues. CDR3 nucleotide sequence: TGCGCCAGCAGTGGGGCGAGCAATGAGCAGTTCTTC. This sequence encodes CASSGASNEQFF.

V and J are TRBV20-1 and TRBJ1-1, with 7 bases lining up with TRBD1. The V gene's germline CDR1 is DFQATT and CDR2 SNEGSKA (reference sequence). V was pared by 0 bases and J by 1 base, with 2 bases of the junction left unmatched. This CDR3 contains 14 residues. The CDR3, as DNA: TGCAGTGCTAGAGATGGGACAGAGAACACTGAAGCTTTCTTT. Translated: CSARDGTENTEAFF.

In its sample, this clonotype was seen a few times. J is TRBJ2-7 and V is TRBV3-1, with D perhaps being TRBD1 or TRBD2 (6 bases each). V lost 6 bases and J lost 6, with 12 bases in between. The CDR3 contains 12 residues. CDR1 LGHDT and CDR2 YNNKEL come from the germline V gene (reference sequence). Here the CDR3 reads CASSQQGGEQYF. The DNA of the CDR3 is TGTGCCAGCAGTCAACAGGGAGGCGAGCAGTACTTC.

The chain couples TRBV29-1 to TRBJ1-1; D is uncertain. In germline, CDR1 is SQVTM, CDR2 ANQGSEA. The CDR3 consists of 13 residues. Between the trimmed V and J ends, which lost 1 base and 3 bases, there was a span of 9 bases. The CDR3 DNA reads TGCAGCGTTGAAGGGGCGGATCACACTGAAGCTTTCTTT. This translates into CSVEGADHTEAFF.

J is TRBJ1-1 and V is TRBV5-5; D is perhaps TRBD1 (5 bases). This CDR3 comprises 17 residues. CDR1 and CDR2 from the germline V gene are SGHKS and YYEKEE (reference sequence). V was trimmed by 0 bases and J by 3 bases, leaving 18 bases between them. The CDR3 nucleotides read TGTGCCAGCAGCTTGGATACAAAGGCAGGGCGGCACACTGAAGCTTTCTTT. It is translated as CASSLDTKAGRHTEAFF.

Ten or more counts support this clonotype. This sequence joins TRBV15 and TRBJ1-2, with a weak D call TRBD1 (5 bases). CDR3 length equals 15 residues. V lost 0 bases, J lost 4 bases, and 12 bases lay in between. Germline CDR1 and CDR2: LNHNV and YYDKDF (reference sequence). The DNA for the CDR3 is TGTGCCACCAGCAGAGATAGTACAGGCTTCTATGGCTACACCTTC. It yields the protein CATSRDSTGFYGYTF.

J is TRBJ2-3 and V is TRBV7-2; D might be TRBD1 or TRBD2, each matching 7 bases. From germline, CDR1 is SGHTA and CDR2 FQGNSA. The CDR3 runs to 15 residues. V was trimmed by 5 bases and J by 4 bases, leaving 16 bases between them. The CDR3 region is CASSRQQGRADTQYF. As DNA, the CDR3 is TGTGCCAGCAGCCGTCAACAGGGGAGGGCAGATACGCAGTATTTT. Full variable domain (remainder filled in from reference TRBV7-2 and TRBJ2-3): GAGVSQSPSNKVTEKGKDVELRCDPISGHTALYWYRQSLGQGLEFLIYFQGNSAPDKSGLPSDRFSAERTGGSVSTLTIQRTQQEDSAVYLCASSRQQGRADTQYFGPGTRLTVL.

Many counts were recorded for this clonotype. The chain links TRBV29-1 to TRBJ1-4; the D is unclear. The CDR3 has 14 residues. With 6 bases removed from V and 7 bases from J, the gap between germline ends came to 18 bases. Germline-derived CDR1 and CDR2 are SQVTM and ANQGSEA. DNA for the CDR3: TGCAGCGTCCAGGACCCGCGGAGGAGTGAAAAACTGTTTTTT. It is translated as CSVQDPRRSEKLFF.

The sample holds a few counts of this clonotype. V gene TRBV19 combines with J gene TRBJ1-5, with D perhaps matching TRBD1 (5 bases). This CDR3 region has 11 residues. Germline assignment: CDR1 LNHDA and CDR2 SQIVND (reference sequence). The V end lost 4 bases, the J end lost 7 bases, and 5 bases lay between the germline ends. The DNA of the CDR3 is TGTGCCAGTAGTAAGGGGCAGCCCCAGCATTTT. It encodes CASSKGQPQHF. The full variable domain, rest sourced from reference TRBV19 and TRBJ1-5, is DGGITQSPKYLFRKEGQNVTLSCEQNLNHDAMYWYRQDPGQGLRLIYYSQIVNDFQKGDIAEGYSVSREKKESFPLTVTSAQKNPTAFYLCASSKGQPQHFGDGTRLSIL.

The sample holds a few counts of this clonotype. The chain uses TRBV23-1 and TRBJ2-2; no reliable D call. TRBV23-1 is assigned to the ORF class and has an uncertain function. The CDR3 runs to 14 residues. Between the trimmed V and J ends, which lost 3 bases and 3 bases, there was a span of 8 bases. CDR3 region: CASSQDRDTGELFF. In DNA, the CDR3 is TGCGCCAGCAGTCAGGACCGGGACACCGGGGAGCTGTTTTTT.

This clonotype was seen a few times. This CDR3 reads CASSPRLDLAKNIQYF. The CDR3 DNA is TGTGCCAGCAGCCCCCGACTCGACCTAGCCAAAAACATTCAGTACTTC. J is TRBJ2-4 and V is TRBV7-9; D ambiguous. Looked up from germline, CDR1 is SEHNR and CDR2 is FQNEAQ (reference sequence). The CDR3 has 16 residues. Trimming stripped 5 bases from V and 0 bases from J, with 14 bases between.

This clonotype was seen more than once but under ten times. The chain carries TRBV29-1 and TRBJ2-7; D possibly corresponds to TRBD1 (6 bases). This CDR3 contains 12 residues. Trimming stripped 7 bases from V and 5 bases from J, with 15 bases between. The germline CDR1 and CDR2 sequences are SQVTM and ANQGSEA. The CDR3 DNA reads as TGCAGCGCCCGAAGGGGGATCCACGAGCAGTACTTC. Translating it yields CSARRGIHEQYF.

Worth noting for this clonotype: The final CDR3 position lacks the conserved phenylalanine or tryptophan, pointing to a likely read error. The limits of the CDR3 on the DNA are not certain, so only TCRdb's listed CDR3 is given. The V call is TRBV5-1, the J call TRBJ2-1; the tabulated D call, TRBD1, remains unverified against the DNA. The CDR3 is 11 residues long, ends included. Germline CDR1 reads SGHRS; CDR2 reads YFSETQ. The CDR3 here is CASSSPIKTPY.

This clonotype occurred many times. V and J are TRBV12-3 or TRBV12-4 and TRBJ1-1, with TRBD1 matching over 9 bases. The junction had 10 bases not matched to a gene; V was cut back by 6 bases and J by 5 bases. The CDR3 is 15 amino acids. CDR3 in DNA: TGTGCCAGCAGACTTCCGGGACAGGGAAAGACTGAAGCTTTCTTT. Its protein is CASRLPGQGKTEAFF.

This clonotype has just a few counts. The rearrangement uses TRBV11-1 and TRBJ1-6; TRBD1 agrees at 11 bases. Trimming at V came to 6 bases and at J to 7 bases, leaving 2 bases not matched to a gene. CDR3 size: 14 residues. Looked up from germline, CDR1 is SGHAT and CDR2 is FQDESV (reference sequence). Written as DNA, the CDR3 is TGTGCCAGCAGACGGGACAGGGGGAATTCACCCCTCCACTTT. Translated, it gives CASRRDRGNSPLHF.

This chain uses TRBV13 with TRBJ2-5; no definite D call. The CDR3 has 13 amino acids. Germline lookup yields CDR1 PRHDT and CDR2 FYEKMQ (reference sequence). V was trimmed by 5 bases and J by 3 bases, leaving 10 bases between them. The CDR3 sequence is CASSLRTEETQYF. The CDR3 nucleotides read TGTGCCAGCAGCCTCCGGACGGAAGAGACCCAGTACTTC.

Concerning this clonotype itself: The junction differs from germline at one of its ends, possibly a read error. The chain couples TRBV12-3 or TRBV12-4 to TRBJ2-3, with D unresolved. This CDR3 region has 14 residues. The chain's CDR3 is CASSLGGITDTQYF. The CDR3 DNA sequence: TGTGCCAGCAGCTTAGGTGGGATCACAGATACGCAGTATTTT.

This clonotype was found a few times. This rearrangement joins TRBV4-1 to TRBJ1-2, with D perhaps TRBD1 (6 bases). Trimming shortened V by 4 bases and J by 8 bases, and 8 bases separated the two germline ends. This CDR3 is built from 11 residues. Germline-derived CDR1 and CDR2 are MGHRA and YSYEKL. CDR3 nucleotides: TGCGCCAGCAGCCCAGGGGCCGGCTACACCTTC. Its protein product is CASSPGAGYTF.

V and J are TRBV28 and TRBJ1-1; 9 nucleotides line up with TRBD1. The V gene's germline CDR1 is MDHEN and CDR2 SYDVKM. The CDR3 has 14 residues. J was trimmed by 8 bases and V by 7 bases; bases with no gene match: 11. This chain's CDR3 is CASKETGGGSEAFF. Written as DNA, the CDR3 is TGTGCCAGCAAGGAGACAGGGGGGGGTAGCGAAGCTTTCTTT.

The V gene is TRBV20-1, the J gene TRBJ2-5; D is perhaps TRBD2 (6 bases). Trimming left V 4 bases short and J 5 bases short, with 14 bases between. The CDR3 consists of 13 residues. Looked up from germline, CDR1 is DFQATT and CDR2 is SNEGSKA (reference sequence). CDR3 in amino acids: CSANAAGWETQYF. Written as DNA, the CDR3 is TGCAGTGCTAACGCAGCGGGCTGGGAGACCCAGTACTTC.

The rearrangement joins TRBV5-1 to TRBJ1-2, with 7 nucleotides matching TRBD1. With V trimmed by 3 bases and J by 3 bases, 2 bases remained unmatched. The CDR3 is 13 residues long. Germline CDR1 and CDR2: SGHRS and YFSETQ. CDR3 loop: CASSYGQDYGYTF. As DNA, the CDR3 is TGCGCCAGCAGCTACGGACAGGACTATGGCTACACCTTC.

This clonotype appeared a few times. The V call is TRBV20-1, the J call TRBJ2-1, with a weak D call TRBD1 (6 bases). V was clipped by 5 bases and J by 8 bases, with 13 bases between them. The CDR3 contains 12 residues. CDR1 is DFQATT and CDR2 is SNEGSKA in the germline V gene (reference sequence). The CDR3: CSAPTRGHEQFF. CDR3 DNA sequence: TGCAGTGCTCCGACCAGGGGTCATGAGCAGTTCTTC.

This clonotype was recorded a few times. This chain links TRBV29-1 with TRBJ2-1; the D is unclear. Per germline, CDR1 SQVTM and CDR2 ANQGSEA. The CDR3 contains 12 residues. V gave up 3 bases and J gave up 6 bases, with 9 bases separating them. This CDR3 is CSVEPQVNEQFF. The DNA of the CDR3 is TGCAGCGTTGAGCCCCAGGTCAATGAGCAGTTCTTC.

CDR3 residues: CSVEDRGFGGYTF. The CDR3 bases are TGCAGCGTTGAAGATCGAGGGTTCGGTGGCTACACCTTC. The V and J genes are TRBV29-1 and TRBJ1-2; no clear D gene. Trimming removed 0 bases at V and 7 bases at J, with 12 bases between. From germline, CDR1 is SQVTM and CDR2 ANQGSEA. The CDR3 has 13 residues.

V is TRBV4-1 and J is TRBJ2-6; 7 nucleotides match TRBD1. This CDR3 has 18 amino acids. The germline V gene has CDR1 MGHRA and CDR2 YSYEKL. The trim removed 2 bases at V and 0 bases at J, leaving 7 bases unmatched. The CDR3 DNA reads TGCGCCAGCAGCCAACCAGACAGGGTGCTCTCTGGGGCCAACGTCCTGACTTTC. Its protein is CASSQPDRVLSGANVLTF.